This is a list of T cell receptor beta chains from one sample in a study of control samples from healthy donors and cancer patients. TCRdb's table, derived via immunoSEQ multiplex PCR, lists solely in-frame clones and lacks some. The table includes about 29,000 clones, 87% detected once. Material for sequencing was formalin-fixed, paraffin-embedded tissue. These receptors were collected from a female donor with melanoma. CDR3s include the opening cysteine and the closing phenylalanine or tryptophan. The D gene is left open where the match is weak. A clone size is listed for some rows: how often the clone was seen (once, few, many), or a class if it is expanded.

v_gene	len	abundance	d_gene	j_gene	CDR3aa	CDR3nt
TRBV6-1	16	few	TRBD1	TRBJ2-1	CASSEVRDREGDEQFF	TGTGCCAGCAGTGAAGTACGGGACAGGGAGGGCGATGAGCAGTTCTTC
TRBV7-9	14	few	.	TRBJ1-1	CASSLVGGFTEAFF	TGTGCCAGCAGCTTAGTAGGGGGTTTCACTGAAGCTTTCTTT
TRBV12-3/TRBV12-4	12	medium-sized	.	TRBJ2-7	CASSLQGYEQYF	TGTGCCAGCAGTTTACAGGGGTACGAGCAGTACTTC
TRBV30	18	.	TRBD2	TRBJ2-1	CAWSGRAGGLRTYNEQFF	TGTGCCTGGAGTGGGAGAGCGGGAGGCCTTAGGACCTACAATGAGCAGTTCTTC
TRBV19	14	.	.	TRBJ1-1	CASSFREPSTEAFF	TGTGCCAGTAGTTTCAGGGAACCCAGCACTGAAGCTTTCTTT
TRBV7-3	14	few	.	TRBJ2-3	CASSRTALERTQYF	TGTGCCAGCAGCCGGACAGCCCTAGAGCGTACGCAGTATTTT
TRBV3-1/TRBV3-2	15	.	TRBD1	TRBJ2-7	CASSQPGTGAYEQYF	TGTGCCAGCAGCCAACCCGGGACAGGAGCCTACGAGCAGTACTTC
TRBV5-4	16	.	TRBD2	TRBJ2-3	CASSFWTSGSTDTQYF	TGTGCCAGCAGCTTCTGGACTAGCGGAAGCACAGATACGCAGTATTTT
TRBV5-6	16	.	.	TRBJ2-5	CASSAFSRGAQETQYF	TGTGCCAGCAGCGCCTTCTCTCGAGGCGCTCAAGAGACCCAGTACTTC
TRBV3-1/TRBV3-2	15	.	.	TRBJ2-1	CASSPSGGGYNEQFF	TGTGCCAGCAGCCCAAGCGGAGGGGGCTACAATGAGCAGTTCTTC
TRBV7-7	13	.	.	TRBJ2-5	CASSPERGETQYF	TGTGCTAGCAGCCCCGAACGCGGAGAGACCCAGTACTTC
TRBV3-1/TRBV3-2	15	few	TRBD1	TRBJ2-7	CASSQPGQGRDEQYF	TGTGCCAGCAGCCAACCGGGACAGGGTCGGGACGAGCAGTACTTC
TRBV4-1	18	.	.	TRBJ2-1	CASSQEAPPSGFYNEQFF	TGCGCCAGCAGCCAAGAAGCCCCTCCCAGCGGGTTTTACAATGAGCAGTTCTTC
TRBV7-2	18	.	TRBD2	TRBJ2-3	CASSLVRVVGLVTDTQYF	TGTGCCAGCAGCTTAGTTCGCGTTGTGGGACTAGTCACAGATACGCAGTATTTT
TRBV15	18	.	.	TRBJ2-1	CATSRALWFSPSWAGKFF	TGTGCCACCAGCAGAGCCTTATGGTTCTCCCCGAGTTGGGCGGGGAAGTTCTTC
TRBV27	15	.	.	TRBJ1-2	CASSPLVTTNYGYTF	TGTGCCAGCAGTCCGTTGGTAACCACTAACTATGGCTACACCTTC
TRBV12-3/TRBV12-4	11	once	.	TRBJ2-1	CASSLINEQFF	TGTGCCAGCAGTTTAATAAATGAGCAGTTCTTC
TRBV19	16	once	TRBD2	TRBJ2-1	CASSIKAGRPYNEQFF	TGTGCCAGTAGTATCAAAGCGGGGAGACCCTACAATGAGCAGTTCTTC
TRBV29-1	13	few	.	TRBJ2-7	CSVEGQGPYEQYF	TGCAGCGTTGAGGGCCAGGGCCCCTACGAGCAGTACTTC
TRBV28	12	.	TRBD1	TRBJ2-5	CASRTGKETQYF	TGTGCCAGCAGGACAGGGAAAGAGACCCAGTACTTC
TRBV27	14	.	.	TRBJ2-6	CASSLSAGANVLTF	TGTGCCAGCAGTTTATCAGCCGGGGCCAACGTCCTGACTTTC
TRBV5-1	12	.	.	TRBJ2-7	CASSRDAYEQYF	TGCGCCAGCAGCCGGGACGCCTACGAGCAGTACTTC
TRBV5-1	15	.	.	TRBJ2-2	CASSPDPANTRELFF	TGCGCCAGCAGCCCGGACCCCGCGAACACCAGGGAGCTGTTTTTT
TRBV5-1	14	.	.	TRBJ1-1	CATQRDTGFTEAFF	TGCGCCACCCAAAGAGACACAGGGTTCACTGAAGCTTTCTTT
TRBV9	15	few	.	TRBJ1-5	CASSVDPNGNQPQHF	TGTGCCAGCAGCGTAGACCCCAACGGAAATCAGCCCCAGCATTTT
TRBV6-1	15	.	TRBD2	TRBJ2-1	CASSEMRVAGLGQFF	TGTGCCAGCAGTGAAATGAGGGTAGCGGGCCTTGGGCAGTTCTTC
TRBV19	17	.	.	TRBJ2-6	CASMWTTTVSGANVLTF	TGTGCCAGTATGTGGACAACCACAGTCTCTGGGGCCAACGTCCTGACTTTC
TRBV11-2	14	.	.	TRBJ2-3	CASSLRRETDTQYF	TGTGCCAGCAGCTTAAGGCGGGAAACAGATACGCAGTATTTT
TRBV7-3	14	.	.	TRBJ2-2	CASSPGTHTGELFF	TGTGCCAGCAGCCCTGGAACGCACACCGGGGAGCTGTTTTTT
TRBV4-1	17	.	TRBD1	TRBJ1-1	CASSYGGQEKFTTEAFF	TGCGCCAGCAGCTACGGGGGACAGGAGAAATTTACCACTGAAGCTTTCTTT
TRBV27	14	.	.	TRBJ2-7	CASSSGTPNYEQYF	TGTGCCAGCAGTTCCGGGACACCAAACTACGAGCAGTACTTC
TRBV30	16	.	.	TRBJ2-4	CAWSRANQGRENIQYF	TGTGCCTGGAGCCGGGCCAATCAGGGGCGAGAAAACATTCAGTACTTC
TRBV3-1/TRBV3-2	15	.	.	TRBJ2-4	CASSQGRLARFIQYF	TGTGCCAGCAGCCAAGGGAGGCTAGCGAGGTTCATTCAGTACTTC
TRBV7-9	16	.	TRBD1	TRBJ2-3	CASRFGGGQGADTQYF	TGTGCCAGCAGATTCGGTGGGGGACAGGGGGCAGATACGCAGTATTTT
TRBV27	14	.	.	TRBJ1-5	CASSPRYSNQPQHF	TGTGCTTCAAGCCCGCGGTATAGCAATCAGCCCCAGCATTTT
TRBV12-3/TRBV12-4	13	.	TRBD1	TRBJ1-2	CASSLGTGVGYTF	TGTGCCAGCAGTCTGGGGACAGGGGTTGGCTACACCTTC
TRBV7-9	14	.	.	TRBJ2-7	CASSPDRRTYEQYF	TGTGCCAGCAGCCCTGACAGGCGTACCTACGAGCAGTACTTC
TRBV18	16	.	.	TRBJ1-4	CASSPQGTATNEKLFF	TGTGCCAGCTCACCACAGGGGACCGCAACTAATGAAAAACTGTTTTTT
TRBV19	14	.	.	TRBJ2-3	CASSMGTATDTQYF	TGTGCCAGTAGTATGGGAACAGCCACAGATACGCAGTATTTT
TRBV4-3	16	.	.	TRBJ1-6	CASSQNSGIWVSPLHF	TGCGCCAGCAGCCAGAACTCCGGGATCTGGGTTTCACCCCTCCACTTT
TRBV7-2	13	.	TRBD2	TRBJ2-1	CASSLGGGRAEFF	TGTGCCAGCAGCTTAGGTGGCGGGAGGGCGGAGTTCTTC
TRBV5-1	18	.	TRBD2	TRBJ2-3	CASSWRGLAGGPTDTQYF	TGCGCCAGCAGCTGGAGGGGACTAGCGGGAGGGCCCACAGATACGCAGTATTTT
TRBV9	13	.	.	TRBJ2-7	CASSRFLGYEQYF	TGTGCCAGCAGCCGCTTTTTAGGGTACGAGCAGTACTTC
TRBV11-3	15	.	.	TRBJ1-1	CASGQPRTMNTEAFF	TGTGCCAGCGGACAGCCAAGAACCATGAACACTGAAGCTTTCTTT
TRBV2	13	.	.	TRBJ2-3	CASSEWGRDTQYF	TGTGCCAGCAGTGAGTGGGGGCGCGATACGCAGTATTTT
TRBV18	13	.	.	TRBJ2-5	CASSRGQQETQYF	TGTGCCAGCTCTCGAGGACAGCAAGAGACCCAGTACTTC
TRBV4-1	14	.	.	TRBJ2-1	CASSPSRNGNEQFF	TGCGCCAGCAGCCCCTCTAGGAACGGCAATGAGCAGTTCTTC
TRBV5-1	17	.	TRBD2	TRBJ2-1	CASSYQQGLAGLNEQFF	TGCGCCAGCAGCTACCAACAGGGACTAGCGGGATTGAATGAGCAGTTCTTC
TRBV9	13	.	.	TRBJ1-1	CASSVEQGTEAFF	TGTGCCAGCAGCGTAGAACAGGGAACTGAAGCTTTCTTT
TRBV30	14	.	TRBD1	TRBJ1-2	CAWSPDRAPYGYTF	TGTGCCTGGAGTCCTGACAGGGCCCCCTATGGCTACACCTTC
TRBV7-2	14	once	TRBD1	TRBJ2-7	CASRRRDSPYEQYF	TGTGCCAGCAGGCGTCGGGACAGTCCCTACGAGCAGTACTTC
TRBV18	16	.	TRBD1	TRBJ1-1	CASSLSGTGVNTEAFF	TGTGCCAGCTCACTTTCCGGGACAGGGGTTAACACTGAAGCTTTCTTT
TRBV6-5	13	once	.	TRBJ2-1	CASSYSGGHEQFF	TGTGCCAGCAGTTACTCGGGGGGACACGAGCAGTTCTTC
TRBV6-5	14	.	.	TRBJ2-1	CASSLPGVVNEQFF	TGTGCCAGCAGTCTACCGGGAGTGGTCAATGAGCAGTTCTTC
TRBV12-3/TRBV12-4	13	.	.	TRBJ2-7	CASRQGSSYEQYF	TGTGCCAGCAGACAGGGAAGCTCCTACGAGCAGTACTTC